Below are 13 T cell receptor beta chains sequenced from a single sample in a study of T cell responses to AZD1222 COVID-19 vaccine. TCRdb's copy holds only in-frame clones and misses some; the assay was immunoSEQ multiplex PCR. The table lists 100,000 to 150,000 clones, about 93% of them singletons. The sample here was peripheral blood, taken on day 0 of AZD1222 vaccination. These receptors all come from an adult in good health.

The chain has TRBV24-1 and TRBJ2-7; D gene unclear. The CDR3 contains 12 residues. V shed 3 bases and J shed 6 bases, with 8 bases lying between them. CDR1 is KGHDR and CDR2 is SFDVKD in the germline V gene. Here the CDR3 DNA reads TGTGCCACCAGTGATCCTTGGGGCGAGCAGTACTTC. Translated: CATSDPWGEQYF.

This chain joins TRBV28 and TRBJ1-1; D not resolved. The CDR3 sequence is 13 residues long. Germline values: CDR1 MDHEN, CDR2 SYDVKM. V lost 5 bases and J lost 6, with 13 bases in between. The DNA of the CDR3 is TGTGCCAGCAGTCTGACCGCTGCCGCTGAAGCTTTCTTT. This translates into CASSLTAAAEAFF.

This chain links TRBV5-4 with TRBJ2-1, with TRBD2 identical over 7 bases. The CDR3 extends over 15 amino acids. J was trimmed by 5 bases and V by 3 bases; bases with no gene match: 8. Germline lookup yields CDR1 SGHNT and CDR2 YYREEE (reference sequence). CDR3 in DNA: TGTGCCAGCAGCTCTCAGCGGGGATTAGACAATGAGCAGTTCTTC. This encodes CASSSQRGLDNEQFF. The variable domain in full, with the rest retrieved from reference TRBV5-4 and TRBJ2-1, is ETGVTQSPTHLIKTRGQQVTLRCSSQSGHNTVSWYQQALGQGPQFIFQYYREEENGRGNFPPRFSGLQFPNYSSELNVNALELDDSALYLCASSSQRGLDNEQFFGPGTRLTVL.

The DNA of the CDR3 is TGTGCCAGCAGCCAACAACTTACGAACACTGAAGCTTTCTTT. Encoded protein: CASSQQLTNTEAFF. The chain is built from TRBV3-1 (or the pseudogene TRBV3-2) and TRBJ1-1; D call uncertain. This CDR3 contains 14 residues. Germline loops: CDR1 LGHDT, CDR2 YNNKEL (reference sequence). The germline V and J ends were trimmed by 2 bases and 1 base, with 8 bases remaining between them.

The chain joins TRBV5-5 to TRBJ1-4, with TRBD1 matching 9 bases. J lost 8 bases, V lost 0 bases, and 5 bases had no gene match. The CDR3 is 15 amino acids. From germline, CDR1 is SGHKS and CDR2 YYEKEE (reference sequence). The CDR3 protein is CASSLDGTGIEKLFF. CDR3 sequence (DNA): TGTGCCAGCAGCTTGGATGGGACAGGGATCGAAAAACTGTTTTTT.

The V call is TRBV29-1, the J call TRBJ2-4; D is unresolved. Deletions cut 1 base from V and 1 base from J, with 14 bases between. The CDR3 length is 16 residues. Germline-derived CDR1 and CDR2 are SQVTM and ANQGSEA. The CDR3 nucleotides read TGCAGCGTTGAAGCCCCCGGTAGTGCTGCCAAAAACATTCAGTACTTC. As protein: CSVEAPGSAAKNIQYF.

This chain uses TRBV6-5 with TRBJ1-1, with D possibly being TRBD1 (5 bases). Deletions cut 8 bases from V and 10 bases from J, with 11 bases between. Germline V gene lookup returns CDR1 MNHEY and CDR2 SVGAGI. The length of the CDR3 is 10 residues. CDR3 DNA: TGTGCCAGCGCCAGGGTGGCAGCTTTCTTT. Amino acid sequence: CASARVAAFF.

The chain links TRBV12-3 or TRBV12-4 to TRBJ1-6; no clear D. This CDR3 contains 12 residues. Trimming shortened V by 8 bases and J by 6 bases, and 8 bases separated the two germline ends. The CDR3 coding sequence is TGTGCCAGCGGACCCAGTAATTCACCCCTCCACTTT. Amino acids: CASGPSNSPLHF.

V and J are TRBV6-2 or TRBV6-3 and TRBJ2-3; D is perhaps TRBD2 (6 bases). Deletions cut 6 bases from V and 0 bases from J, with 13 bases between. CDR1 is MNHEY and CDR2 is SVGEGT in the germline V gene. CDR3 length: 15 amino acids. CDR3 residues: CASSRGLASTDTQYF. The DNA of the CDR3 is TGTGCCAGCAGCCGCGGGCTAGCGAGCACAGATACGCAGTATTTT.

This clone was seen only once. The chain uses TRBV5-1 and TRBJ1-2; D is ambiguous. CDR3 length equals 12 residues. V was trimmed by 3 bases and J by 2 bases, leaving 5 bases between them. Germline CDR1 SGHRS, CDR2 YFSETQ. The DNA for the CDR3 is TGCGCCAGCAGCTCAGAGAACTATGGCTACACCTTC. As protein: CASSSENYGYTF. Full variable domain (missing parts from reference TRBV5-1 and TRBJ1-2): KAGVTQTPRYLIKTRGQQVTLSCSPISGHRSVSWYQQTPGQGLQFLFEYFSETQRNKGNFPGRFSGRQFSNSRSEMNVSTLELGDSALYLCASSSENYGYTFGSGTRLTVV.

The CDR3 DNA is TGCGCCAGCAGCACCGGAGGAGGGGGTGAAAAACTGTTTTTT. This sequence encodes CASSTGGGGEKLFF. The J gene is TRBJ1-4, the V gene TRBV5-1; TRBD1 might be the D (6 bases). V lost 4 bases to trimming and J lost 7 bases, with 14 bases between them. The CDR3 is made up of 14 amino acids. Per the germline V gene, CDR1 is SGHRS and CDR2 is YFSETQ.

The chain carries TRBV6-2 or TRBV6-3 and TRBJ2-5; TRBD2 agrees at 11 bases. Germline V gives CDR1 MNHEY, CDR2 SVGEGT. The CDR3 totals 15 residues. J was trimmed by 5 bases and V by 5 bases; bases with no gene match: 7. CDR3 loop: CASSNLAGGYETQYF. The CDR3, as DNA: TGTGCCAGCAGTAACCTAGCGGGAGGCTACGAGACCCAGTACTTC.

CDR3 residues: CASSSGPREQYF. The CDR3 DNA sequence: TGTGCCAGCAGTTCGGGTCCTAGGGAGCAGTACTTC. The chain links TRBV6-2 or TRBV6-3 to TRBJ2-7; D ambiguous. The CDR3 consists of 12 residues. With 4 bases removed from V and 7 bases from J, the gap between germline ends came to 11 bases. Germline loops: CDR1 MNHEY, CDR2 SVGEGT.